This T cell receptor beta chain was captured by sequencing in a study of blood T cells in healthy people across ages. For the second PCR, which ran for roughly 6 to 11 cycles, a sample-barcoded 5' primer and a J-beta primer mix were used. TCRdb re-called the 5' RACE reads with MiXCR, one entry per CDR3 protein. The sample carries almost 1 million distinct CDR3 sequences, roughly 51% recorded once. Isolating PBMCs gave at least 6 million of these cells per sample. What was sequenced was blood. The receptor comes from an older woman in good health.

As DNA, the CDR3 is TGTGCCAGCAAGTCGGAGAGGACGACAAAAGAGACCCAGTACTTC. It specifies CASKSERTTKETQYF. The J gene is TRBJ2-7, the V gene TRBV2; no reliable D call. The J call may be mistaken, given a closer DNA end match to TRBJ2-5. Germline V gene data show CDR1 as SNHLY and CDR2 as FYNNEI. The CDR3 sequence is 15 residues long.